This T cell receptor (beta chain) was sequenced for a study of T cell responses to AZD1222 COVID-19 vaccine. Data came from immunoSEQ multiplex PCR; TCRdb stores just in-frame clones and leaves some out. Here the sample spans over 110,000 clones, 80% to 90% being singletons. Sequences were derived from peripheral blood, sampled on day 0 of AZD1222 vaccination. The TCR was taken from an adult in good health.

In DNA, the CDR3 is TGTGCCAGCAGCTTCGGGGTGGCGGGAGGCAATCAGCCCCAGCATTTT. Its translation: CASSFGVAGGNQPQHF. The genes are TRBV7-9 and TRBJ1-5; no definite D call. V was pared by 3 bases and J by 2 bases, with 14 bases between. The CDR3 runs to 16 residues. Germline V lookup: CDR1 SEHNR, CDR2 FQNEAQ (reference sequence). The whole variable domain, filled in from reference TRBV7-9 and TRBJ1-5, reads DTGVSQNPRHKITKRGQNVTFRCDPISEHNRLYWYRQTLGQGPEFLTYFQNEAQLEKSRLLSDRFSAERPKGSFSTLEIQRTEQGDSAMYLCASSFGVAGGNQPQHFGDGTRLSIL.